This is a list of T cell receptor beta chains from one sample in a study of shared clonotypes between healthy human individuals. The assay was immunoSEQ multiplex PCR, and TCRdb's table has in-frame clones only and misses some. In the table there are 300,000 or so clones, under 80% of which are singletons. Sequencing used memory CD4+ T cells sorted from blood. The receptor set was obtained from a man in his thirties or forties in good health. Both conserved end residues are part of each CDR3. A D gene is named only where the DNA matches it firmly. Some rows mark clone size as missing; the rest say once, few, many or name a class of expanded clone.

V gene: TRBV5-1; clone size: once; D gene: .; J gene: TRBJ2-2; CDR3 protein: CASATNLFTGELFF; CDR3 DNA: TGCGCCAGCGCGACTAACCTTTTCACCGGGGAGCTGTTTTTT
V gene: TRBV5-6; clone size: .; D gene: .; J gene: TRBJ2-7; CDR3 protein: CASSPETGRYEQYF; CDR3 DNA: TGTGCCAGCAGCCCGGAGACAGGGAGGTACGAGCAGTACTTC
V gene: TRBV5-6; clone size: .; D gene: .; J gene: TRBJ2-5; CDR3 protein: CASVGAGAETQYF; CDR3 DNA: TGTGCCAGTGTGGGGGCAGGGGCAGAGACCCAGTACTTC
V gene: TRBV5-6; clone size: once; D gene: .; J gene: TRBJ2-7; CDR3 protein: CASSRRGEQYF; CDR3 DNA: TGTGCCAGCAGCCGTCGAGGGGAGCAGTACTTC
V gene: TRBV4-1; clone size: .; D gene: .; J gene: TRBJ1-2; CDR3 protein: CASSQGRLGYTF; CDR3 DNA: TGCGCCAGCAGCCAAGGACGTCTTGGCTACACCTTC
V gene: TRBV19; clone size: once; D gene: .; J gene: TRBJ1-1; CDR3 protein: CASRRDTEAFF; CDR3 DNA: TGTGCCAGTAGACGGGACACTGAAGCTTTCTTT
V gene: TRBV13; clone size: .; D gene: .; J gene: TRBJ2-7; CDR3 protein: CASSRTTTYEQYF; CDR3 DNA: TGTGCCAGCAGCAGGACTACCACCTACGAGCAGTACTTC
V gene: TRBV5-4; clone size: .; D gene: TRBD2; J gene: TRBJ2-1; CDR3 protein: CASSSGTSPGEQFF; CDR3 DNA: TGTGCCAGCAGCTCCGGGACTAGCCCGGGTGAGCAGTTCTTC
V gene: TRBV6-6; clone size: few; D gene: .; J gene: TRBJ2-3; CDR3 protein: CASSYSSPPGADTQYF; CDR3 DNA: TGTGCCAGCAGTTACTCGAGCCCCCCCGGGGCAGATACGCAGTATTTT
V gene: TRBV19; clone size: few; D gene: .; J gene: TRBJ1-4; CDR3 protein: CASSQLQAENEKLFF; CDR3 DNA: TGTGCCAGTAGCCAACTACAGGCAGAGAATGAAAAACTGTTTTTT
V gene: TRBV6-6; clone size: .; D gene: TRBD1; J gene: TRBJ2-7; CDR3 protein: CASSPYPGQANYEQYF; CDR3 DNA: TGTGCCAGCAGTCCTTACCCGGGACAGGCAAACTACGAGCAGTACTTC
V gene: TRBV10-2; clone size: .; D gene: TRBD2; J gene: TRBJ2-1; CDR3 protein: CASSAGTSRNNEQFF; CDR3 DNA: TGCGCCAGCAGTGCGGGGACTAGCAGAAACAATGAGCAGTTCTTC
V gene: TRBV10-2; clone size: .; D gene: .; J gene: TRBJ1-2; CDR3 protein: CASSETGSGYTF; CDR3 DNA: TGCGCCAGCAGTGAAACAGGGTCTGGCTACACCTTC
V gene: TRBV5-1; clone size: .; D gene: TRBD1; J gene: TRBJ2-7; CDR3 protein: CASSSSGQGEWDEQYF; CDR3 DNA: TGCGCCAGCAGCTCGTCGGGACAGGGTGAGTGGGACGAGCAGTACTTC
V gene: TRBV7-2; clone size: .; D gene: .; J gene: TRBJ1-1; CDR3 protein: CASSLRRLGNTEAFF; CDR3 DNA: TGTGCCAGCAGCTTAAGACGTTTGGGGAACACTGAAGCTTTCTTT
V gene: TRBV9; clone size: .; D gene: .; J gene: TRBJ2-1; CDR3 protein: CASSVDAPTYNEQFF; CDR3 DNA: TGTGCCAGCAGCGTAGATGCACCTACTTACAATGAGCAGTTCTTC
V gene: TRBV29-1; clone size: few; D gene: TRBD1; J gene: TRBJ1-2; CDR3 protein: CSVGQARNGYTF; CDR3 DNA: TGCAGCGTGGGACAGGCTAGAAATGGCTACACCTTC
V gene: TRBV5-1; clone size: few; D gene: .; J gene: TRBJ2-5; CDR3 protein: CASSLRFADQETQYF; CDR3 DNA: TGCGCCAGCAGCTTGAGGTTCGCAGACCAAGAGACCCAGTACTTC
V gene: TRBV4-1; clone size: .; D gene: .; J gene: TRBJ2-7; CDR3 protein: CASSQDGGGFPYEQYF; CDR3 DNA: TGCGCCAGCAGCCAAGATGGGGGGGGCTTCCCCTACGAGCAGTACTTC
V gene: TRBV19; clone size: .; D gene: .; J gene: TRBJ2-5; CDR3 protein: CASSIDVPSETQYF; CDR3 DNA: TGTGCCAGTAGTATAGATGTTCCATCAGAGACCCAGTACTTC
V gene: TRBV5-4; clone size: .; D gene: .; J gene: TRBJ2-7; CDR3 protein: CASSLDRAYEQYF; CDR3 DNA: TGTGCCAGCAGCTTGGACAGGGCCTACGAGCAGTACTTC
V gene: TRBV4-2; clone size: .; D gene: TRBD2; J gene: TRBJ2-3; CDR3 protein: CASSRLAGTSSTDTQYF; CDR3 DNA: TGTGCCAGCAGTAGACTAGCGGGGACGTCTAGCACAGATACGCAGTATTTT
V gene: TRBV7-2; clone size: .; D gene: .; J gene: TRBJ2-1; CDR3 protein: CASKTSGEAPNEQFF; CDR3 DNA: TGTGCCAGCAAGACGAGCGGAGAAGCCCCCAATGAGCAGTTCTTC
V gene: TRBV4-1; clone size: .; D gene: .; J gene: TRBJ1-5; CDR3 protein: CASSLGGINQPQHF; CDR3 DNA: TGCGCCAGCAGCCTAGGGGGGATCAACCAGCCCCAGCATTTT
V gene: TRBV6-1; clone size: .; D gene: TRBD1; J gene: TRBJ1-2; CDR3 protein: CASSLRTGSSGYTF; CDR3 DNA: TGTGCCAGCAGTCTGAGGACAGGGAGTAGTGGCTACACCTTC
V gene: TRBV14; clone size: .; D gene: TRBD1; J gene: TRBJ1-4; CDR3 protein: CASSRRQGSNEKLFF; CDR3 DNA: TGTGCCAGCAGCCGAAGACAGGGGTCTAATGAAAAACTGTTTTTT
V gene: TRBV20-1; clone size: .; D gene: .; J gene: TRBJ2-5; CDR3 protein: CSAEAQETQYF; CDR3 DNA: TGCAGTGCGGAGGCCCAAGAGACCCAGTACTTC
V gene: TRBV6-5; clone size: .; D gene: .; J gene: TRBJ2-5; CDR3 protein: CASSYSTVGTQYF; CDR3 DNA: TGTGCCAGCAGTTACTCTACCGTGGGGACCCAGTACTTC
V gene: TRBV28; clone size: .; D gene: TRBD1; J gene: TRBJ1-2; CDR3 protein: CASSATGATNYGYTF; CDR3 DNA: TGTGCCAGCAGTGCAACAGGGGCCACTAACTATGGCTACACCTTC
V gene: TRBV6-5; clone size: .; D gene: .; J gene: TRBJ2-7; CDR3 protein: CASSGRSEQYF; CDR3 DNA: TGTGCCAGCAGTGGGAGAAGCGAGCAGTACTTC
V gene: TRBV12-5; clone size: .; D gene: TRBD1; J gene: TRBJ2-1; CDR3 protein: CASGLVKDRGYNEQFF; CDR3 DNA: TGTGCTAGTGGTTTGGTAAAGGACAGGGGATACAATGAGCAGTTCTTC
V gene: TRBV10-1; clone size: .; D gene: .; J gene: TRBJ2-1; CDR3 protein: CASSLAGSEVVNEQFF; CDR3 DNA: TGCGCCAGCAGCCTCGCAGGGTCTGAGGTAGTTAATGAGCAGTTCTTC
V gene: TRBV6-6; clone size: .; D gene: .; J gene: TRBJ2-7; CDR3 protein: CASNRGGTENYEQYF; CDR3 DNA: TGTGCCAGCAATCGGGGCGGTACGGAGAACTACGAGCAGTACTTC
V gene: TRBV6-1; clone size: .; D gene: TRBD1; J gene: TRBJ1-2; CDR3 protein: CASRNDRGGHYGYTF; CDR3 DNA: TGTGCCAGCAGGAATGACAGGGGTGGTCACTATGGCTACACCTTC
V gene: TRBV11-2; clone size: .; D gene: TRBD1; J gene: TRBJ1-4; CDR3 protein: CASSRQGVEKLFF; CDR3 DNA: TGTGCCAGCAGTAGACAGGGCGTTGAAAAACTGTTTTTT
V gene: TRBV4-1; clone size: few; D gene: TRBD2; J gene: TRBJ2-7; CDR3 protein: CASSQDHRKLARSGRAYEQYF; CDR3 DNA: TGCGCCAGCAGCCAAGATCACCGGAAATTAGCTCGTAGCGGGAGGGCCTACGAGCAGTACTTC
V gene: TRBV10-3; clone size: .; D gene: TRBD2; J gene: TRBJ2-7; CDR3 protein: CASGAGVFDEQYF; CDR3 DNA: TGTGCCTCCGGGGCGGGAGTATTCGACGAGCAGTACTTC
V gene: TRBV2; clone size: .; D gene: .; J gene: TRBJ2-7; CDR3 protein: CASGGQTSYEQYF; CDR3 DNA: TGTGCCAGCGGGGGTCAAACCTCCTACGAGCAGTACTTC
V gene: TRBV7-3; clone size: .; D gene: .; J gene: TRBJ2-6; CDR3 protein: CASSLLQYGAGANVLTF; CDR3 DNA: TGTGCCAGCAGCTTACTCCAGTACGGCGCTGGGGCCAACGTCCTGACTTTC
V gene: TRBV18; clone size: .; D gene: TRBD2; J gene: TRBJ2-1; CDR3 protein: CASSPTSGVRNEQFF; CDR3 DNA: TGTGCCAGCTCCCCTACTAGCGGCGTACGCAATGAGCAGTTCTTC
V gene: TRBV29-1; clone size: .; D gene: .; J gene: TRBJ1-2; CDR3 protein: CSAAGQFLYYGYTF; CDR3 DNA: TGCAGCGCCGCTGGACAGTTCCTTTACTATGGCTACACCTTC
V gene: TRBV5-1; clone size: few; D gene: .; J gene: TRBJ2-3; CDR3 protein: CASSPTVSTDTQYF; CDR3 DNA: TGCGCCAGCAGCCCAACGGTGAGCACAGATACGCAGTATTTT
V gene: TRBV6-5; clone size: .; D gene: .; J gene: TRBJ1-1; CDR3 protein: CASSYSSPMNTEAFF; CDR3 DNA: TGTGCCAGCAGTTATTCGAGCCCAATGAACACTGAAGCTTTCTTT
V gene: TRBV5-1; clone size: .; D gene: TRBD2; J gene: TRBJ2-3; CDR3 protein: CASSGGLAGGQVTQYF; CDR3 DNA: TGCGCCAGCAGCGGGGGACTAGCGGGAGGTCAAGTCACGCAGTATTTT
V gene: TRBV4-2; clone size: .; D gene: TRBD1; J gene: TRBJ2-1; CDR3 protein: CASSYLRTGGRSEQFF; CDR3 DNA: TGTGCCAGCAGCTACCTACGGACAGGGGGGCGCAGTGAGCAGTTCTTC
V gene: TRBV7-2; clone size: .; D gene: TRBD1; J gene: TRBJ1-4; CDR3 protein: CASSFQGTGSKLFF; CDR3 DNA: TGTGCCAGCAGCTTCCAGGGGACAGGGTCGAAACTGTTTTTT
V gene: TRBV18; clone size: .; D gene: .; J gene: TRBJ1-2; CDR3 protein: CASSPPGTLYGYTF; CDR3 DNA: TGTGCCAGCTCACCACCGGGAACGTTGTATGGCTACACCTTC
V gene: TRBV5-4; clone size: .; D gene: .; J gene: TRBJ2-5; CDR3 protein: CASSSPGETQYF; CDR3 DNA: TGTGCCAGCAGCTCCCCCGGGGAGACCCAGTACTTC
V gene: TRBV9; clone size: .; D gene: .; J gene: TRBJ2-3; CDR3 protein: CASSVNGLRFGSDTQYF; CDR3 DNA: TGTGCCAGCAGCGTTAATGGACTCAGGTTCGGCTCAGATACGCAGTATTTT
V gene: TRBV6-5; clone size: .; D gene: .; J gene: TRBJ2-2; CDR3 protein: CASSQKRNTGELFF; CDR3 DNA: TGTGCCAGCAGTCAAAAGAGAAATACCGGGGAGCTGTTTTTT
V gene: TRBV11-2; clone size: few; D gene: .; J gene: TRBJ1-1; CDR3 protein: CASTPPRNTEAFF; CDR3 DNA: TGTGCCAGCACCCCTCCTCGAAACACTGAAGCTTTCTTT
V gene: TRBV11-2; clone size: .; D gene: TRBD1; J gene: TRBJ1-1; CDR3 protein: CASSQGGGAFF; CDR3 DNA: TGTGCCAGCAGCCAGGGGGGCGGAGCTTTCTTT
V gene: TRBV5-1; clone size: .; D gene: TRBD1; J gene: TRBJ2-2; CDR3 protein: CASSSPGQVETGELFF; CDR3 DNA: TGCGCCAGCAGCTCGCCGGGACAGGTGGAAACCGGGGAGCTGTTTTTT
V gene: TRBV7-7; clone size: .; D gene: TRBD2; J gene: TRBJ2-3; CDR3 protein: CASSSGLAGGTDTQYF; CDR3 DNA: TGTGCCAGCAGCTCGGGACTAGCGGGAGGCACAGATACGCAGTATTTT
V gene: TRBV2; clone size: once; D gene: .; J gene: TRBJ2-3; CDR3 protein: CASSGLVIADTQYF; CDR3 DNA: TGTGCCAGCAGTGGGCTAGTAATCGCAGATACGCAGTATTTT
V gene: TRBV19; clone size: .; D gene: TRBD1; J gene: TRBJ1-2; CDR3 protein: CASSIGTVPGYTF; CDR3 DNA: TGTGCCAGTAGTATTGGGACAGTGCCTGGCTACACCTTC
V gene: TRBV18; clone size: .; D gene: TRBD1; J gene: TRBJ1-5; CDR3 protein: CASSPMGQGSDQPQHF; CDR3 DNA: TGTGCCAGCTCACCAATGGGACAGGGTTCCGATCAGCCCCAGCATTTT
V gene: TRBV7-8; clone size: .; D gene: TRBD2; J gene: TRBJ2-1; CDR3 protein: CASSFSGTSGVQFF; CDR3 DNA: TGTGCCAGCAGCTTTTCCGGGACTAGCGGGGTTCAGTTCTTC